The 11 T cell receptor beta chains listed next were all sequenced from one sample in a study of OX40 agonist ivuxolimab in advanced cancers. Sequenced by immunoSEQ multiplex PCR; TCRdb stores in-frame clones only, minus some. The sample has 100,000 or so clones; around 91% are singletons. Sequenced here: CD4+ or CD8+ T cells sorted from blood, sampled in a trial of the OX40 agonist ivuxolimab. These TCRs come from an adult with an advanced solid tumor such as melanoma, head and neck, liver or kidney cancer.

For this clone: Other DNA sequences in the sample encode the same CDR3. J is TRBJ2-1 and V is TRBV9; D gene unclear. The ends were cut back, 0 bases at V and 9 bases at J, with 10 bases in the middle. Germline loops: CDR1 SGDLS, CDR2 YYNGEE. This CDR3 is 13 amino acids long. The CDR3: CASSVEGLGEQFF. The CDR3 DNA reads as TGTGCCAGCAGCGTAGAGGGTCTCGGTGAGCAGTTCTTC.

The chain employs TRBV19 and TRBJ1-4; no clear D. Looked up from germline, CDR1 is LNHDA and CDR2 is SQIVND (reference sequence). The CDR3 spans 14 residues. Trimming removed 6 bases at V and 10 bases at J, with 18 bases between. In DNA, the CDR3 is TGTGCCAGTAGCCTAACCGGGAAGTCGGGAAAACTGTTTTTT. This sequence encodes CASSLTGKSGKLFF. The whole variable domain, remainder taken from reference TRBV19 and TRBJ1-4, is DGGITQSPKYLFRKEGQNVTLSCEQNLNHDAMYWYRQDPGQGLRLIYYSQIVNDFQKGDIAEGYSVSREKKESFPLTVTSAQKNPTAFYLCASSLTGKSGKLFFGSGTQLSVL.

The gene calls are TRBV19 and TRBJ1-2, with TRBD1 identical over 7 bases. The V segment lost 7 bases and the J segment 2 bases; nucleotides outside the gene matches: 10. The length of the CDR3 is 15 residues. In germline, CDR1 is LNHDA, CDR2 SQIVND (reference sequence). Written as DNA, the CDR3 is TGTGCCAGTATGGTCAACAGGGGAGGAAACTATGGCTACACCTTC. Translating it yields CASMVNRGGNYGYTF.

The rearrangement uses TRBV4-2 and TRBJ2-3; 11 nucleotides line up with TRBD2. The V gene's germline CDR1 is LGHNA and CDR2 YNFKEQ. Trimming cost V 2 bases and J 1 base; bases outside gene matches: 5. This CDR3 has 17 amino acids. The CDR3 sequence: CASSQLGLAGRTDTQYF. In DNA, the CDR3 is TGTGCCAGCAGCCAACTCGGACTAGCGGGTCGCACAGATACGCAGTATTTT.

The CDR3 DNA follows: TGTGCCAGCAGTGAAGGGGGGGGCGGATACCAGCCCCAGCATTTT. The encoded protein is CASSEGGGGYQPQHF. This chain links TRBV25-1 with TRBJ1-5; tentative D call: TRBD1 (6 bases). The germline CDR1 and CDR2 sequences are MGHDK and SYGVNS. The V end lost 2 bases, the J end lost 7 bases, and 15 bases lay between the germline ends. The CDR3 contains 15 residues.

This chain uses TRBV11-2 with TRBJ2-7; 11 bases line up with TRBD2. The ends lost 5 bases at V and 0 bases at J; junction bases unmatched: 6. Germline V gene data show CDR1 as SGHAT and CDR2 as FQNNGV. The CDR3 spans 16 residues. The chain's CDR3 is CASSRVAGGASYEQYF. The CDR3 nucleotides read TGTGCCAGCAGCAGAGTAGCGGGAGGGGCCTCCTACGAGCAGTACTTC.

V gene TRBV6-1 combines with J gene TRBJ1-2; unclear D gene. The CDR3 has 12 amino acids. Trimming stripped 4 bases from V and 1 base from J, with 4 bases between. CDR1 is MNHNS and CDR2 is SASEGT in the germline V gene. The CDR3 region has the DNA TGTGCCAGCAGTGGGGTTAACTATGGCTACACCTTC. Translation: CASSGVNYGYTF.

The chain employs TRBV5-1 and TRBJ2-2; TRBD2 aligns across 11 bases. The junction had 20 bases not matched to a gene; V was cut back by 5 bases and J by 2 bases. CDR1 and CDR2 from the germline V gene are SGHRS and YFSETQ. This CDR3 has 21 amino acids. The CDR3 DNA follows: TGCGCCAGCAGGAAGAATAGCGGGGGGGCAAACTCGCACCTTAACACCGGGGAGCTGTTTTTT. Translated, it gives CASRKNSGGANSHLNTGELFF.

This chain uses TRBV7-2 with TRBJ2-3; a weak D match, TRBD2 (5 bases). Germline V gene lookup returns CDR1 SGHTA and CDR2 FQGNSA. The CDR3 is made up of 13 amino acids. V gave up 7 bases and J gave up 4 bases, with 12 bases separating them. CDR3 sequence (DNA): TGTGCCAGCACCTCCCAGCGGTCAGATACGCAGTATTTT. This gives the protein CASTSQRSDTQYF.

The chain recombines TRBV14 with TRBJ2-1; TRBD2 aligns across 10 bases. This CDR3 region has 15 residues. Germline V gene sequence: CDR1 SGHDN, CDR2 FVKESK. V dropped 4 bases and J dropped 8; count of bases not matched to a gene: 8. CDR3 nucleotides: TGTGCCAGCAGCCCTAGCGGGAGAATAATCGATGAGCAGTTCTTC. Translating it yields CASSPSGRIIDEQFF.

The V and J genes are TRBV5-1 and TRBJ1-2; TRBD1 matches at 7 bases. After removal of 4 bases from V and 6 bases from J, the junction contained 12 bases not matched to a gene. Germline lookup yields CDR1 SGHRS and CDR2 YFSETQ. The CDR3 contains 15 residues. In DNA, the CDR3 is TGCGCCAGCAGCCTCCTGGGACAGTCCGGCGATGGCTACACCTTC. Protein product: CASSLLGQSGDGYTF.